The 18 T cell receptor beta chains listed next were all sequenced from one sample in a study of beta chain features in type 1 diabetes. Study-level findings and limits: Shortening that was moderate but significant affected the TCRB CDR3s of Type 1 diabetes patients in all four CD4+ subsets.

Expressed TCRB transcripts were sequenced after all isolated RNA was converted to cDNA. Measured with immunoSEQ multiplex PCR; TCRdb has only the in-frame clones, and not every one. Here the sample spans 130,000 or so clones, roughly a sixth being singletons. No antigen has been identified for these receptors. Sample: central memory CD4+ T cells from blood. The source of these receptors is a man between 18 and 35 years old with type 1 diabetes.

This clone was seen more than once but under ten times. This chain connects TRBV25-1 to TRBJ2-1; TRBD2 aligns across 7 bases. The CDR3 spans 14 residues. Germline values: CDR1 MGHDK, CDR2 SYGVNS. With 5 bases clipped from V and 4 bases from J, the junction kept 5 bases outside the gene matches. The CDR3 region is CASSTSGAYNEQFF. As DNA, the CDR3 is TGTGCCAGCAGTACCAGCGGGGCATACAATGAGCAGTTCTTC. Full variable domain (missing parts from reference TRBV25-1 and TRBJ2-1): EADIYQTPRYLVIGTGKKITLECSQTMGHDKMYWYQQDPGMELHLIHYSYGVNSTEKGDLSSESTVSRIRTEHFPLTLESARPSHTSQYLCASSTSGAYNEQFFGPGTRLTVL.

In this sample, this clone turned up many times. The chain has TRBV7-2 and TRBJ2-5; weak D call: TRBD2 (5 bases). The V gene's germline CDR1 is SGHTA and CDR2 FQGNSA. Trimming cost V 5 bases and J 4 bases, with 11 bases left between them. The CDR3 is 13 residues long. The CDR3 spells CASSRERGETQYF. CDR3 nucleotide sequence: TGTGCCAGCAGCCGGGAACGAGGAGAGACCCAGTACTTC.

The V gene is TRBV9, the J gene TRBJ1-3, with D hard to call. Trimming stripped 2 bases from V and 0 bases from J, with 6 bases between. This CDR3 is 14 amino acids long. Per germline, CDR1 SGDLS and CDR2 YYNGEE. The CDR3 sequence: CASSVGNSGNTIYF. The CDR3 coding sequence is TGTGCCAGCAGCGTCGGGAACTCTGGAAACACCATATATTTT.

This clone was detected many times. The CDR3 is CAISEASANEQFF. CDR3 DNA sequence: TGTGCCATCAGTGAGGCTAGCGCCAATGAGCAGTTCTTC. V and J are TRBV10-3 and TRBJ2-1; tentatively, D is TRBD2 (6 bases). Trimming shortened V by 2 bases and J by 6 bases, and 8 bases separated the two germline ends. The CDR3 has 13 residues. CDR1 and CDR2 from the germline V gene are ENHRY and SYGVKD.

The chain employs TRBV2 and TRBJ2-2; D call uncertain. Per germline, CDR1 SNHLY and CDR2 FYNNEI. V lost 1 base and J lost 7, with 7 bases in between. The CDR3 consists of 13 residues. CDR3 in amino acids: CASSEGVVGELFF. The CDR3 DNA sequence: TGTGCCAGCAGTGAAGGGGTCGTCGGGGAGCTGTTTTTT.

The chain joins TRBV4-2 to TRBJ2-1; no definite D call. CDR1 is LGHNA and CDR2 is YNFKEQ in the germline V gene. The CDR3 length is 13 residues. With 2 bases removed from V and 8 bases from J, the gap between germline ends came to 10 bases. The CDR3 reads CASSQSPYDEQFF. The CDR3 bases are TGTGCCAGCAGCCAATCTCCTTACGATGAGCAGTTCTTC.

This clone occurred a few times. The chain has TRBV28 and TRBJ2-7, with D possibly matching TRBD1 (5 bases). Trimming stripped 1 base from V and 3 bases from J, with 10 bases between. This CDR3 contains 14 residues. The germline gives CDR1 MDHEN, CDR2 SYDVKM. This chain's CDR3 is CASSLSDRYYEQYF. In DNA form, the CDR3 reads TGTGCCAGCAGTTTATCTGACAGATACTACGAGCAGTACTTC.

The chain is built from TRBV5-4 and TRBJ1-5; possible D gene TRBD1, 6 bases. Trimming shortened V by 0 bases and J by 2 bases, and 12 bases separated the two germline ends. This CDR3 is built from 16 residues. Germline CDR1 reads SGHNT; CDR2 reads YYREEE (reference sequence). CDR3 sequence (DNA): TGTGCCAGCAGCTTGGAAGCAGGGGCGGGCAATCAGCCCCAGCATTTT. It yields the protein CASSLEAGAGNQPQHF.

The rearrangement uses TRBV28 and TRBJ2-1; no definite D call. V lost 4 bases and J 0 bases, leaving 13 bases between the germline ends. Germline-derived CDR1 and CDR2 are MDHEN and SYDVKM. CDR3 size: 16 residues. CDR3 nucleotide sequence: TGTGCCAGCAGTTCTATCGGATCAAGCTCCTACAATGAGCAGTTCTTC. Protein sequence: CASSSIGSSSYNEQFF.

The V call is TRBV9, the J call TRBJ2-1, with D perhaps TRBD1 (6 bases). CDR1 and CDR2 (germline): SGDLS, YYNGEE. Trimming pared 0 bases from V and 0 bases from J, leaving 13 bases between. CDR3 length: 17 amino acids. The CDR3 DNA reads TGTGCCAGCAGCGTAGCTGGGGGCCCGAGCTCCTACAATGAGCAGTTCTTC. Translated, it gives CASSVAGGPSSYNEQFF.

This sequence joins TRBV2 and TRBJ2-7; 8 nucleotides match TRBD1. Trimming removed 10 bases from V and 2 bases from J; junction bases left unmatched: 10. This CDR3 has 14 residues. From germline, CDR1 is SNHLY and CDR2 FYNNEI. This chain's CDR3 is CAITLEQGAYEQYF. DNA of the CDR3: TGTGCCATCACCTTGGAACAGGGGGCCTACGAGCAGTACTTC.

This chain links TRBV5-4 with TRBJ2-7, with 7 bases identical to TRBD2. The CDR3 extends over 15 amino acids. CDR1 and CDR2 from the germline V gene are SGHNT and YYREEE (reference sequence). J lost 0 bases, V lost 4 bases, and 7 bases had no gene match. The CDR3 DNA follows: TGTGCCAGCAGCGCCAATAGCGGGCGCTCCTACGAGCAGTACTTC. Translation gives CASSANSGRSYEQYF.

This clone showed up many times. The gene calls are TRBV25-1 and TRBJ2-5; possibly TRBD2 for D (5 bases). The CDR3 has 13 amino acids. Trimming took off 7 bases at V and 5 bases at J, with 14 bases between the two ends. Germline V gene lookup returns CDR1 MGHDK and CDR2 SYGVNS. The CDR3 nucleotides read TGTGCCAGCACCACTCCGGGCGGGGAGACCCAGTACTTC. The encoded protein is CASTTPGGETQYF.

A few counts support this clone. The chain combines TRBV4-2 with TRBJ2-1, with 12 bases identical to TRBD2. The length of the CDR3 is 19 residues. Per the germline V gene, CDR1 is LGHNA and CDR2 is YNFKEQ. The junction had 7 bases not matched to a gene; V was cut back by 1 base and J by 0 bases. The chain's CDR3 is CASSQGLAGADSSYNEQFF. CDR3 DNA: TGTGCCAGCAGCCAAGGACTAGCGGGGGCCGATAGCTCCTACAATGAGCAGTTCTTC.

This clone was observed a few times. The chain is built from TRBV2 and TRBJ2-4; perhaps TRBD1 as D (5 bases). The V gene lost 5 bases and the J gene lost 8 bases, with 13 bases spanning the gap. The CDR3 extends over 13 amino acids. Germline lookup yields CDR1 SNHLY and CDR2 FYNNEI. The CDR3 bases are TGTGCCAGCAGTCCCCGCGACAGTGACATTCAGTACTTC. It codes for CASSPRDSDIQYF.

There are a few counts of this clone. The junction shows a germline mismatch at one end, possibly a read error. The rearrangement links TRBV7-7 to TRBJ2-5; D remains unclear. The CDR3 has 14 amino acids. Germline loops: CDR1 SSHAT, CDR2 FNYEAQ (reference sequence). The CDR3 reads CASSFVGSGETQYF. As DNA, the CDR3 is TGTGCTAGCAGCTTCGTAGGGTCCGGGGAGACCCAGTACTTC. Filled out from reference TRBV7-7 and TRBJ2-5, the complete variable domain reads GAGVSQSPRYKVTKRGQDVTLRCDPISSHATLYWYQQALGQGPEFLTYFNYEAQPDKSGLPSDRFSAERPEGSISTLTIQRTEQRDSAMYRCASSFVGSGETQYFGPGTRLLVL.

To note about this clone: This CDR3 is also generated by other DNA sequences in the sample. The chain uses TRBV18 and TRBJ2-5; possibly TRBD1 for D (5 bases). There are 14 residues in the CDR3. Trimming took off 3 bases at V and 2 bases at J, with 10 bases between the two ends. CDR1 is KGHSH, CDR2 LQKENI, per germline. CDR3 region: CASSPGTGQETQYF. For the CDR3, the DNA is TGTGCCAGCTCACCGGGAACAGGACAAGAGACCCAGTACTTC.

V is TRBV28 and J is TRBJ2-5; TRBD1 agrees at 8 bases. The CDR3 contains 15 residues. The V segment lost 6 bases and the J segment 4 bases; nucleotides outside the gene matches: 10. The V gene's germline CDR1 is MDHEN and CDR2 SYDVKM. For the CDR3, the DNA is TGTGCCAGCAGACCCGGACAGGGAAGGGGAGAGACCCAGTACTTC. This gives the protein CASRPGQGRGETQYF.